The T cell receptor beta chain under discussion was sequenced for a study of blood T cells in healthy people across ages. Findings and caveats of the study: In the absence of known donor CMV status, changes in expanded clonotypes were possibly confounded.

This clonotype was recorded at least ten times. Its specificity is unknown. Combining a sample-barcoded 5' primer with a J-beta primer mix, a second PCR ran for 7 to 11 cycles. One entry per CDR3 protein, called by TCRdb with MiXCR from the 5' RACE reads. The table records more than 750,000 distinct CDR3 sequences, almost 30% of them present only once. Germline assignment: CDR1 SGDLS and CDR2 YYNGEE. The germline V and J ends were trimmed by 0 bases and 0 bases, with 11 bases remaining between them. The CDR3 length is 16 residues. The same specimen was also included in a second study, on T cells of mothers and their children. That source reports: A few healthy Caucasian mothers gave samples, and so did their six children. Not a single persistent microchimeric T cell clone was detected.

Sequencing was carried out using blood. The chain employs TRBV9 and TRBJ2-3; D remains ambiguous. This clonotype was sampled from a woman between 35 and 50 years old in good health. The CDR3 is CASSVGVHTSTDTQYF. The DNA of the CDR3 is TGTGCCAGCAGCGTAGGAGTGCATACTAGCACAGATACGCAGTATTTT.